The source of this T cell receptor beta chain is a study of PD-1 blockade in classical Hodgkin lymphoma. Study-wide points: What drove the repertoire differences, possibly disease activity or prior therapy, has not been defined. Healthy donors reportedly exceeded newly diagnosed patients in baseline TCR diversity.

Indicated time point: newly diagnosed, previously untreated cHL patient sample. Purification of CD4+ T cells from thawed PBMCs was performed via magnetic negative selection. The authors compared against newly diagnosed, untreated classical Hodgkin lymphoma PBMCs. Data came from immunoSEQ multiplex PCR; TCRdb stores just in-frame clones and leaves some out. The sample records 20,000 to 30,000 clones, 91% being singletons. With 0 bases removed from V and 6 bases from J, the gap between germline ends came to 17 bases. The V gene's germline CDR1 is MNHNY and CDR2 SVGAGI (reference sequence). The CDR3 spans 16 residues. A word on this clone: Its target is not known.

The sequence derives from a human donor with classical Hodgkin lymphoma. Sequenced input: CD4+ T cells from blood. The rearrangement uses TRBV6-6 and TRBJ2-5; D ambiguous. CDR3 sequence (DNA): TGTGCCAGCAGTTACTCGATGTATTCCTTAACAAAGACCCAGTACTTC. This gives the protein CASSYSMYSLTKTQYF.